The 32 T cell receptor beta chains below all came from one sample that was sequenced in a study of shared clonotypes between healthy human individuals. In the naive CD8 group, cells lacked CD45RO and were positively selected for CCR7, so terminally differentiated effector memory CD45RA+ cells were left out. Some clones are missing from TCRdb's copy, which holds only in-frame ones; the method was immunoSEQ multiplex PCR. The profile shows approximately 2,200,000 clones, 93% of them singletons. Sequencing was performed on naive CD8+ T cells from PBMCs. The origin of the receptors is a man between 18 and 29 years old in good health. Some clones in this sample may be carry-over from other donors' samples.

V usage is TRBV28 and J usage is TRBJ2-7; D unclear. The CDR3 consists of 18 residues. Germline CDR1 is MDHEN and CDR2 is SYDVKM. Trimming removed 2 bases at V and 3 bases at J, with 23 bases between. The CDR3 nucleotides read TGTGCCAGCAGTTTAGTTCCTGTTCAGGCCCCTGCTGGCTACGAGCAGTACTTC. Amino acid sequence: CASSLVPVQAPAGYEQYF.

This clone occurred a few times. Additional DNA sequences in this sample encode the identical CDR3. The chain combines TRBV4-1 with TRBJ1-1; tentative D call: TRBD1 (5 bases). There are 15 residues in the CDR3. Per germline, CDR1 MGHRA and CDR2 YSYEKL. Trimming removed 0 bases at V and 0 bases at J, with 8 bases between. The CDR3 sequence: CASSQDPGMNTEAFF. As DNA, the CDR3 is TGCGCCAGCAGCCAAGATCCAGGGATGAACACTGAAGCTTTCTTT.

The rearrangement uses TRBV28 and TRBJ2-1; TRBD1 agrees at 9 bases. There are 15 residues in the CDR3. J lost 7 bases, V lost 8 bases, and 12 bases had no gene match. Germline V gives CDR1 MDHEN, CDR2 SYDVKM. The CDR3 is CASGSGTGKGNEQFF. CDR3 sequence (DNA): TGTGCCAGCGGCTCCGGGACAGGGAAAGGAAATGAGCAGTTCTTC.

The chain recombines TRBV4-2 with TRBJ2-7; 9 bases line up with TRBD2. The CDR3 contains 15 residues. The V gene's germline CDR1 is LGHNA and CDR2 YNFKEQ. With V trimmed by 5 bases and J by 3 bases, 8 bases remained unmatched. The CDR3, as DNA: TGTGCCAGCAGCACAGGACTAGCGCTAAACTACGAGCAGTACTTC. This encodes CASSTGLALNYEQYF.

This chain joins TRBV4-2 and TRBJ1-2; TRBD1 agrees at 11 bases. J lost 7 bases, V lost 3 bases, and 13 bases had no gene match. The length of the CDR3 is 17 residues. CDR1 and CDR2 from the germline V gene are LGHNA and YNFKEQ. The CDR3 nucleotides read TGTGCCAGCAGCCAGCTTACTCGGACAGGGGGCCCGTCTGGCTACACCTTC. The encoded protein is CASSQLTRTGGPSGYTF.

CDR3 bases: TGTGCCAGCTCACCAGGGGAGGGCTCCTACAATGAGCAGTTCTTC. It specifies CASSPGEGSYNEQFF. The chain is built from TRBV18 and TRBJ2-1; 7 bases fit TRBD2. Germline assignment: CDR1 KGHSH and CDR2 LQKENI. The CDR3 is 15 amino acids. The V and J ends lost 2 bases and 0 bases, in that order; junction bases with no gene match: 1.

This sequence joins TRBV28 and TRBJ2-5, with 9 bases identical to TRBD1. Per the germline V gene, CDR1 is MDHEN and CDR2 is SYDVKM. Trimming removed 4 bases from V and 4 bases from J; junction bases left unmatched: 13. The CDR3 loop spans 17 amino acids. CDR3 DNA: TGTGCCAGCAGTTCCTGGGGGGGACAGGGCCCCGGAGAGACCCAGTACTTC. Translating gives CASSSWGGQGPGETQYF.

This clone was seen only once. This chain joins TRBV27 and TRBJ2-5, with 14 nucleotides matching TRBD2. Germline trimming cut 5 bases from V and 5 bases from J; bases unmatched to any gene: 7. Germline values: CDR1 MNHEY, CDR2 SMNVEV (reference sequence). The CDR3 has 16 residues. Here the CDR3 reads CASSEGTSGSWETQYF. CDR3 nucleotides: TGTGCCAGCAGTGAGGGGACTAGCGGGAGCTGGGAGACCCAGTACTTC.

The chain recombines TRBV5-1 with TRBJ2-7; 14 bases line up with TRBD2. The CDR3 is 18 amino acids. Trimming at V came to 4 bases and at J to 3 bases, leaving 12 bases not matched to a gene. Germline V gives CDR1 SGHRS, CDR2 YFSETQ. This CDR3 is CASSQPTLGLAGDYEQYF. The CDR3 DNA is TGCGCCAGCAGCCAACCTACTTTGGGACTAGCGGGAGACTACGAGCAGTACTTC.

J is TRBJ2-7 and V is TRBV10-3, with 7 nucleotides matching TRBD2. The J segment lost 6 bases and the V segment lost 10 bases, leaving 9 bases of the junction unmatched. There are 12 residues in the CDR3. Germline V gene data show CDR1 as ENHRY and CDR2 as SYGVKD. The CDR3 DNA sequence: TGTGCCACGCGGGGGACGGAGGTCGAGCAGTACTTC. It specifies CATRGTEVEQYF.

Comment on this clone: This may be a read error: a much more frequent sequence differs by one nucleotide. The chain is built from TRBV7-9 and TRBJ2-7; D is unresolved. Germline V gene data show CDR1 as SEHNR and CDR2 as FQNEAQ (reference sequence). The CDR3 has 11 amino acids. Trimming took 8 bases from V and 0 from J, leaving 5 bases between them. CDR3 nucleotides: TGTGCCAGCGGCGACTCCTACGAGCAGTACTTC. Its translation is CASGDSYEQYF.

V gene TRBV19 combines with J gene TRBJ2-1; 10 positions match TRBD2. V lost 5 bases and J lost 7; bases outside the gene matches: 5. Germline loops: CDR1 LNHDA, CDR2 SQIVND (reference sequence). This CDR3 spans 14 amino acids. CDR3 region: CASSPSGRGNEQFF. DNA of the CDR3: TGTGCCAGTAGTCCTAGCGGGAGAGGGAATGAGCAGTTCTTC.

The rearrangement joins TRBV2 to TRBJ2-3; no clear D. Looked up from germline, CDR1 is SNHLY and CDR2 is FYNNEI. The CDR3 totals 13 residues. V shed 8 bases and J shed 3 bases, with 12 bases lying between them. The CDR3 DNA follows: TGTGCCAGCTCTACGTATTCGACAGATACGCAGTATTTT. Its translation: CASSTYSTDTQYF.

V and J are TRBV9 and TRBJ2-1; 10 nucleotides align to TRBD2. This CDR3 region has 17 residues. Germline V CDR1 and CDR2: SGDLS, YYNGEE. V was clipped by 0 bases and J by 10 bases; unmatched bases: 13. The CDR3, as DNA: TGTGCCAGCAGCGTAGATGACCGAGCGGGAGGGGTACTCGAGCAGTTCTTC. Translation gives CASSVDDRAGGVLEQFF.

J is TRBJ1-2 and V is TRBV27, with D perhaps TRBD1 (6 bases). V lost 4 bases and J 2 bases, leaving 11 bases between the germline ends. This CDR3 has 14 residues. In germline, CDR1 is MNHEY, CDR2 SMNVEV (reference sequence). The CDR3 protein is CASSSYRANYGYTF. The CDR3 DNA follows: TGTGCCAGCAGTTCCTACAGGGCGAACTATGGCTACACCTTC.

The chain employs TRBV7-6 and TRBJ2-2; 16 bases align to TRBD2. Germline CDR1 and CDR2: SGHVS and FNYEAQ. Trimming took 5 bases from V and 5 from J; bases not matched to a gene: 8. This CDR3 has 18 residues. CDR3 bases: TGTGCCAGCAGCCCGGGACTAGCGGGAGGGCCTAGGACCGGGGAGCTGTTTTTT. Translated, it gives CASSPGLAGGPRTGELFF.

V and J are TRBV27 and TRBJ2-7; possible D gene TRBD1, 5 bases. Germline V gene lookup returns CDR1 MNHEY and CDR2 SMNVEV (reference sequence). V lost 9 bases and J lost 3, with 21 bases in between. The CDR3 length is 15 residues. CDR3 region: CASGPVDTANYEQYF. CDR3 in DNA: TGTGCCAGTGGGCCCGTGGACACCGCAAACTACGAGCAGTACTTC.

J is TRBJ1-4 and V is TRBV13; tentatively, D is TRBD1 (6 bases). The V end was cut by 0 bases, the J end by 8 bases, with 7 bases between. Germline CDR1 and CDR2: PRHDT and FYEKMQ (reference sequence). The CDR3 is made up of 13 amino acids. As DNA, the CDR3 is TGTGCCAGCAGCTTAGGACAGGGAGAAAAACTGTTTTTT. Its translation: CASSLGQGEKLFF.

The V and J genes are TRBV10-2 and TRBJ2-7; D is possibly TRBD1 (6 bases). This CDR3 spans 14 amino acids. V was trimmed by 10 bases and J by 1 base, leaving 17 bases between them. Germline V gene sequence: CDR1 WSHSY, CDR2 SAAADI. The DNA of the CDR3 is TGCGCCACCATGGACAGCATTCTGTCCTACGAGCAGTACTTC. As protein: CATMDSILSYEQYF.

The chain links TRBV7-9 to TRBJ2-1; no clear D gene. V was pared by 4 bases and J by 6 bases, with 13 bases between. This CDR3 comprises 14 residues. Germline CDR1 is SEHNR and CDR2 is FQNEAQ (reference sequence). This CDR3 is CASSSGDGVNEQFF. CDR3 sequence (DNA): TGTGCCAGCAGCTCTGGAGATGGGGTCAATGAGCAGTTCTTC.

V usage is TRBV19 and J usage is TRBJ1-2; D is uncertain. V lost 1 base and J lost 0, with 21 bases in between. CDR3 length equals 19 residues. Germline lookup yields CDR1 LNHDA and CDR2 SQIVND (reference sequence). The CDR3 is CASSIVILRSGGPNYGYTF. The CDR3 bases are TGTGCCAGTAGTATAGTAATACTCAGGAGCGGCGGACCTAACTATGGCTACACCTTC.

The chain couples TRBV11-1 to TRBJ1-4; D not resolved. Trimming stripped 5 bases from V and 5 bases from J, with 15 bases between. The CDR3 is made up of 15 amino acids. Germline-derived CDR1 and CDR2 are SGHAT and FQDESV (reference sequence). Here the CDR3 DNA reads TGTGCCAGCAGCAGCCGCAGGTCGAAGAATGAAAAACTGTTTTTT. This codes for CASSSRRSKNEKLFF.

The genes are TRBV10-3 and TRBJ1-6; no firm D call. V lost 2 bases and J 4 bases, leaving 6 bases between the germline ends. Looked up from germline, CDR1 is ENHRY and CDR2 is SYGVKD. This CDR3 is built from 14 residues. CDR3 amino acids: CAISEEPYNSPLHF. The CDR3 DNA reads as TGTGCCATCAGTGAGGAACCGTATAATTCACCCCTCCACTTT.

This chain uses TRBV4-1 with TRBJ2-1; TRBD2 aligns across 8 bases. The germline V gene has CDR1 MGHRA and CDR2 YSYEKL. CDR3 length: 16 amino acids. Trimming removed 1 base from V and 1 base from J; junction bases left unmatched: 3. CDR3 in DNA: TGCGCCAGCAGCCAAGGGCGCGGGAGGTCCTACAATGAGCAGTTCTTC. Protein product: CASSQGRGRSYNEQFF.

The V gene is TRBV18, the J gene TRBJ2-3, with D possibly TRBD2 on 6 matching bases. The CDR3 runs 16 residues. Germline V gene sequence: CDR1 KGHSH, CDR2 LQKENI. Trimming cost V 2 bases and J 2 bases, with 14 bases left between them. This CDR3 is CASSPAAGSTTDTQYF. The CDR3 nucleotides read TGTGCCAGCTCACCAGCCGCGGGATCAACCACAGATACGCAGTATTTT.

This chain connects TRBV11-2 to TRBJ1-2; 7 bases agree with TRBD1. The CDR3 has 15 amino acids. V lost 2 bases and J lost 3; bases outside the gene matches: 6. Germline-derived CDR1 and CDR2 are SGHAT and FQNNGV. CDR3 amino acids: CASSLLQGGDYGYTF. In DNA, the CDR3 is TGTGCCAGCAGCTTATTGCAGGGGGGGGACTATGGCTACACCTTC.

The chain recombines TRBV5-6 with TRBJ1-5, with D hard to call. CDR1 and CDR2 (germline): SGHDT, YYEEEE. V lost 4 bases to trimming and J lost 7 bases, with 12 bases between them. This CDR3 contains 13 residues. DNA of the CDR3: TGTGCCAGCAGCGAGAAGGGTTGGCAGCCCCAGCATTTT. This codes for CASSEKGWQPQHF.

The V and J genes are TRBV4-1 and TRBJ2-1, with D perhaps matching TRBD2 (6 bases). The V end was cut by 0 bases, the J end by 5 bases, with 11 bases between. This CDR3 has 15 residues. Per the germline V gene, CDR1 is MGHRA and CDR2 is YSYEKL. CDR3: CASSQDSGRNNEQFF. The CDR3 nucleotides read TGCGCCAGCAGCCAAGATAGTGGGAGGAACAATGAGCAGTTCTTC.

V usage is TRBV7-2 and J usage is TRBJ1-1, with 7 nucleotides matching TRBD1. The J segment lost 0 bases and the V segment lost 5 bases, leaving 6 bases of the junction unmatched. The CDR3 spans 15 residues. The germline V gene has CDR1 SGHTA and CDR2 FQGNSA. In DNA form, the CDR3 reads TGTGCCAGCAGCGACAGGGCTTGGTTGAACACTGAAGCTTTCTTT. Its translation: CASSDRAWLNTEAFF.

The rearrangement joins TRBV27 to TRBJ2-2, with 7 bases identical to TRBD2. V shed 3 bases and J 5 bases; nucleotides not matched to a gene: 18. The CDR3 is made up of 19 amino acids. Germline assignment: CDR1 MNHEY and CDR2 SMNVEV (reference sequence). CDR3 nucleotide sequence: TGTGCCAGCAGTTTTACGGGAGGCCCTCCGCCGAGAGGTACCGGGGAGCTGTTTTTT. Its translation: CASSFTGGPPPRGTGELFF.

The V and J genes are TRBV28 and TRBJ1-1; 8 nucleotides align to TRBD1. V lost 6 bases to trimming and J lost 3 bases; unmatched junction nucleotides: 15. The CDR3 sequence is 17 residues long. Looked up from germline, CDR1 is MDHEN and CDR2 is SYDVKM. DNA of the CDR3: TGTGCCAGCAGCACTCAAGCAGGGGGCTGGCTGGACACTGAAGCTTTCTTT. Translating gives CASSTQAGGWLDTEAFF.

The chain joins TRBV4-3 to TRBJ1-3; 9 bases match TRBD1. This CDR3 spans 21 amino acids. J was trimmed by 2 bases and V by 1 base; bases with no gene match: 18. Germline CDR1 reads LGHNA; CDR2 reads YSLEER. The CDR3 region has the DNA TGCGCCAGCAGCCAAGTATGGGGACAGGGTCAAACCCCTTCTACTGGAAACACCATATATTTT. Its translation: CASSQVWGQGQTPSTGNTIYF.